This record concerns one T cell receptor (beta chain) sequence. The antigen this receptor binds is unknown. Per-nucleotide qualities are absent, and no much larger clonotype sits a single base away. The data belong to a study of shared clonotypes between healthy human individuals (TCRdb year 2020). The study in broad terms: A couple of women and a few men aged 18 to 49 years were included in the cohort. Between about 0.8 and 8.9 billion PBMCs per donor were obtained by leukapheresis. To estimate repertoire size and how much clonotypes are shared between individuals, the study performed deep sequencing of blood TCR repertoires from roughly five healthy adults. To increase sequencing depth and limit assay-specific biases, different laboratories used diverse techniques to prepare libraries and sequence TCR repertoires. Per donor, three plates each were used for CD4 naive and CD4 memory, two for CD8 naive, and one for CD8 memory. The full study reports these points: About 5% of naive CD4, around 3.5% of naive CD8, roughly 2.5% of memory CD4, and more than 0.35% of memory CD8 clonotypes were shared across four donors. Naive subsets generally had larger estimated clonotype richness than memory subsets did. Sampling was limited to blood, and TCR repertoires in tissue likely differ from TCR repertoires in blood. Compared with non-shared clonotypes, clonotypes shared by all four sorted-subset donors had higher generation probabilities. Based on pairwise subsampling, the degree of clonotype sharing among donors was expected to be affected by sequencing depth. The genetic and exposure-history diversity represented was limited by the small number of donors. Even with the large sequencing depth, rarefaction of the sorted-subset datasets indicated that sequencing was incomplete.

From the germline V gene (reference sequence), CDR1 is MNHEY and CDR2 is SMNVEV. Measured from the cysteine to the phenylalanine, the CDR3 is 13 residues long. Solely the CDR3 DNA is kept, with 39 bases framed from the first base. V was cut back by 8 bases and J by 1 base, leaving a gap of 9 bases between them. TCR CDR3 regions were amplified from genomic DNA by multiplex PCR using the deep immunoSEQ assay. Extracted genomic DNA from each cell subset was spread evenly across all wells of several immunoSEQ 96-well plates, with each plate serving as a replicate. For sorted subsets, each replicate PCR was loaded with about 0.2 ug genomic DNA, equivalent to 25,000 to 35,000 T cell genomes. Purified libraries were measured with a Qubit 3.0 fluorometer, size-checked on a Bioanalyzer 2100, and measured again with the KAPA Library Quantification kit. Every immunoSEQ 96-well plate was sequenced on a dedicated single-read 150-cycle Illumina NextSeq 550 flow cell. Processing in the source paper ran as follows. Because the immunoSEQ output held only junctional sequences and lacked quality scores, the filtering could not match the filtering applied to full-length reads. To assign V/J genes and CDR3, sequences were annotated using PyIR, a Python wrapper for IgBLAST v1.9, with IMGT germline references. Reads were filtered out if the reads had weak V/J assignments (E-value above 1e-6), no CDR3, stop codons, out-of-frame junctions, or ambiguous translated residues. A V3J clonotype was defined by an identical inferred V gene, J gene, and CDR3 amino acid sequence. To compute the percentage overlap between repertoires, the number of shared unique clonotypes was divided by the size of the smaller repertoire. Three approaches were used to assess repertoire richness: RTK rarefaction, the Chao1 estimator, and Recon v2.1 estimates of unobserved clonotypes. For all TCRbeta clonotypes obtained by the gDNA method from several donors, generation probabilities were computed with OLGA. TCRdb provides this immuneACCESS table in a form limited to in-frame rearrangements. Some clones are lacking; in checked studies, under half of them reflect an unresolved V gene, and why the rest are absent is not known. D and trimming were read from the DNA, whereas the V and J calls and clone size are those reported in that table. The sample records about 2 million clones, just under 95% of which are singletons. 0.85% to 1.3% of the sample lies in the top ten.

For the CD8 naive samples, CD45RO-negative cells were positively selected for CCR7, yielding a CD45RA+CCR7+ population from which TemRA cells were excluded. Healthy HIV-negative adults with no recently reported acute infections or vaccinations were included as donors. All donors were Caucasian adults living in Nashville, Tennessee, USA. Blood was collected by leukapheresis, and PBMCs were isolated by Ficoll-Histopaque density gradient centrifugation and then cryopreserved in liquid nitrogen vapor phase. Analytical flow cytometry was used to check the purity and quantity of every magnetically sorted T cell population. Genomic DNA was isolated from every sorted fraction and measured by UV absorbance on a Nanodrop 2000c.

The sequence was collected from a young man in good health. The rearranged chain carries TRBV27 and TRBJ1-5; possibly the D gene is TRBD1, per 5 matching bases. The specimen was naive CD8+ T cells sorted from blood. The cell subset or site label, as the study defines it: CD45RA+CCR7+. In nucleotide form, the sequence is TGTGCCAGCGGGGCTTTCAGCAATCAGCCCCAGCATTTT. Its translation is CASGAFSNQPQHF.